The rows below give T cell receptor beta chains drawn from one sample of a study of human T cells and chemical hapten exposure. TCRdb used MiXCR to reprocess the RACE reads, holding one entry per CDR3 protein. The table includes 75,000 to 100,000 distinct CDR3 sequences, roughly 12% detected once. The sample was whole blood, taken in connection with sensitization to the hapten diphenylcyclopropenone (DPC). The receptors come from a woman aged 55-69 years with alopecia areata. Some clones in this sample may be carry-over from other donors' samples. The CDR3 runs from the conserved cysteine through the conserved F or W. The order of the fields is V gene, clone size, D gene, J gene, CDR3 DNA, CDR3 protein. D genes are given only for firm matches. The size of a clone is reported for some rows only, either as once, few or many, or as a class for expanded clones.

TRBV7-9	.	.	TRBJ2-7	TGTGCCAGCAGCTTAGCGCCCCCGGGACGCCTGGCCTACGAGCAGTACTTC	CASSLAPPGRLAYEQYF
TRBV20-1	.	TRBD1	TRBJ1-5	TGCAGTGCTATGGGACAGGTCAATCAGCCCCAGCATTTT	CSAMGQVNQPQHF
TRBV5-8	few	.	TRBJ1-5	TGTGCCAGCAGCTTGGGGCAGGGGAGATATCAGCCCCAGCATTTT	CASSLGQGRYQPQHF
TRBV12-5	many	.	TRBJ2-3	TGTGCTAGTGGTTACGGGCTCGCAGATACGCAGTATTTT	CASGYGLADTQYF
TRBV19	many	.	TRBJ1-4	TGTGCCAGTACCGACCGCGGGGGGAGAACTAATGAAAAACTGTTTTTT	CASTDRGGRTNEKLFF
TRBV7-9	many	.	TRBJ1-1	TGTGCCAGCAGCGCCGTAGGAATGAACACTGAAGCTTTCTTT	CASSAVGMNTEAFF
TRBV29-1	many	.	TRBJ2-6	TGCAGCGTGACAGCTAGCTCTGGGGCCAACGTCCTGACTTTC	CSVTASSGANVLTF
TRBV7-2	.	TRBD1	TRBJ2-7	TGTGCCAGCAGCTTAGCCGCTGGAACAGGGGGCTACGAGCAGTACTTC	CASSLAAGTGGYEQYF
TRBV7-6	few	TRBD1	TRBJ2-7	TGTGCCAGCAGCCCCCGTCCTGGGGACAGCTCCTACGAGCAGTACTTC	CASSPRPGDSSYEQYF
TRBV7-2	.	.	TRBJ2-1	TGTGCCAGCAGCGCTGCAGGATTCGACTACAATGAGCAGTTCTTC	CASSAAGFDYNEQFF
TRBV7-9	many	TRBD1	TRBJ2-3	TGTGCCAGCAGCCGGACAGGGGGAGATACGCAGTATTTT	CASSRTGGDTQYF
TRBV5-4	many	TRBD2	TRBJ2-5	TGTGCCAGCAGCTTGGCTAGCGGGGGGAACCAAGAGACCCAGTACTTC	CASSLASGGNQETQYF
TRBV18	.	TRBD1	TRBJ1-1	TGTGCCAGCTCACTCGTCCCGGGACAGGGGACGGGCACTGAAGCTTTCTTT	CASSLVPGQGTGTEAFF
TRBV30	.	.	TRBJ2-7	TGTGCCTGGAGAGGACAACAAACCTACGAGCAGTACTTC	CAWRGQQTYEQYF
TRBV3-1	few	TRBD1	TRBJ1-4	TGTGCCAGCAGCTTCCCGGGACAGGGGAATGAAAAACTGTTTTTT	CASSFPGQGNEKLFF
TRBV2	.	.	TRBJ2-7	TGTGCCAGCAGTGACTTCAGGGGAAACGAGCAGTACTTC	CASSDFRGNEQYF
TRBV5-1	few	.	TRBJ2-7	TGCGCCAGCAGCTTGGGCGCAGTTCTCGTCGAGCAGTACTTC	CASSLGAVLVEQYF
TRBV2	.	.	TRBJ2-3	TGTGCCAGCAGAGTCTTGGCCCATACGCAGTATTTT	CASRVLAHTQYF
TRBV7-2	many	TRBD1	TRBJ2-6	TGTGCCAGCGGACCGAAGGGACAGGGGGGACCTGGGGCCAACGTCCTGACTTTC	CASGPKGQGGPGANVLTF
TRBV20-1	few	.	TRBJ2-2	TGCAGTGCTAGTGGGCAGGGGAACACCGGGGAGCTGTTTTTT	CSASGQGNTGELFF
TRBV11-2	many	.	TRBJ1-6	TGTGCCAGCAGCTCCCCTGGTGGGGGGATTTTCTATAATTCACCCCTCCACTTT	CASSSPGGGIFYNSPLHF
TRBV10-3	.	.	TRBJ1-1	TGTGCCATCAATAAGGGTGACACTGAAGCTTTCTTT	CAINKGDTEAFF
TRBV3-1	many	.	TRBJ1-5	TGTGCAAGCAGCCAAGGAGGCCAGGCAATTCAGCCCCAGCATTTT	CASSQGGQAIQPQHF
TRBV5-4	many	TRBD1	TRBJ1-1	TGTGCCAGCAGCTTGAAGCCAGGGGGCATTTTGAACACTGAAGCTTTCTTT	CASSLKPGGILNTEAFF
TRBV20-1	.	TRBD1	TRBJ1-1	TGCAGTGCCAAACCGGGACAGTGGAACACTGAAGCTTTCTTT	CSAKPGQWNTEAFF
TRBV7-6	many	TRBD1	TRBJ2-7	TGTGCCAGCAGCCCAAAGGACAGGGCCCGGGGGATCCTATGGGGCGAGCAGTACTTC	CASSPKDRARGILWGEQYF
TRBV3-1	many	.	TRBJ1-2	TGTGCCAGCAGCAATTCGCGGGGCTATGGTTATGGCTACACCTTC	CASSNSRGYGYGYTF
TRBV6-6	few	.	TRBJ1-2	TGTGCCACCTCACCTGGTCAGATTCAGGGCTACACCTTC	CATSPGQIQGYTF
TRBV18	many	.	TRBJ2-2	TGTGCCAGCTCACCCAGTCCCGGGGAGCTGTTTTTT	CASSPSPGELFF
TRBV5-1	many	TRBD1	TRBJ2-2	TGCGCCAGCAGCTTGTTTTCAGGGACAGGGAACACCGGGGAGCTGTTTTTT	CASSLFSGTGNTGELFF
TRBV7-9	.	TRBD1	TRBJ2-3	TGTGCCAGCAGCCCGACAGGGAATACGCAGTATTTT	CASSPTGNTQYF
TRBV28	many	.	TRBJ1-2	TGTGCCAGCAGTTTATCAGTTGGTTTGGGGGGACTACTAGATGGCTACACCTTC	CASSLSVGLGGLLDGYTF
TRBV6-6	.	TRBD1	TRBJ1-2	TGTGCCAGCAACGGCCGGGACAGGGTGAACTATGGCTACACCTTC	CASNGRDRVNYGYTF
TRBV7-9	.	TRBD1	TRBJ2-1	TGTGCCAGCAGGTCACAGGGGGCGAATGAGCAGTTCTTC	CASRSQGANEQFF
TRBV7-9	.	.	TRBJ1-3	TGTGCCAGCAGCCGGGACTGGAGCTCTGGAAACACCATATATTTT	CASSRDWSSGNTIYF
TRBV10-1	many	TRBD1	TRBJ2-7	TGCGCCAGCAGCCCCGGGACAGGGCGGGAGCAGTACTTC	CASSPGTGREQYF
TRBV5-1	.	.	TRBJ2-2	TGCGCCAGCAGCTGGGGCGAATCCGCGAACACCGGGGAGCTGTTTTTT	CASSWGESANTGELFF
TRBV5-1	.	TRBD1	TRBJ1-5	TGCGCCAGCAGCACCGGGACAGGCAATCAGCCCCAGCATTTT	CASSTGTGNQPQHF
TRBV2	.	.	TRBJ1-1	TGTGCCAGTTCACAGACAGTGGTGAGCACTGAAGCTTTCTTT	CASSQTVVSTEAFF
TRBV19	many	.	TRBJ2-7	TGTGCCAGTAGTATCGGGGGCTACGAGCAGTACTTC	CASSIGGYEQYF
TRBV5-6	.	TRBD1	TRBJ1-5	TGTGCCAGCAGCGATCGGACAGGACGCCATCAGCCCCAGCATTTT	CASSDRTGRHQPQHF
TRBV4-1	.	TRBD2	TRBJ2-3	TGCGCCAGCAGCCAAGGGATCAGCGGGGGGAACCCCACAGATACGCAGTATTTT	CASSQGISGGNPTDTQYF
TRBV6-6	.	.	TRBJ1-1	TGTGCCAGCAGTTACCGGGGTACGGAGAACACTGAAGCTTTCTTT	CASSYRGTENTEAFF
TRBV7-6	many	.	TRBJ2-2	TGTGCCAGCAGCTTAGGCCTCACAGGGCCCGGGGAGCTGTTTTTT	CASSLGLTGPGELFF